This TCR beta chain was obtained from a study of esophageal squamous cell carcinoma under preoperative chemotherapy. This CDR3 has 15 amino acids. Germline V lookup: CDR1 SGHNT, CDR2 YYREEE (reference sequence). Germline trimming cut 2 bases from V and 4 bases from J; bases unmatched to any gene: 3. As for time point: before preoperative PTX-NDP chemotherapy. MiXCR was run by TCRdb on the PCR reads, yielding one entry per CDR3 protein. The data contain tens of thousands of distinct CDR3 sequences, roughly half of them singletons. Overall study results and limits: After treatment, tumor-infiltrating lymphocytes seemed to come partly from incoming peripheral T cells, not only local changes.

This clonotype occurred a few times. The antigen is undetermined. V is TRBV5-4 and J is TRBJ2-2, with 9 bases that match TRBD2. This clonotype was obtained from a human donor with esophageal squamous cell carcinoma. The donor label of this sample is uncertain. This sample was taken from a patient given preoperative chemotherapy. The DNA for the CDR3 is TGTGCCAGCAGCTTAGGCGGGAGGGGCACCGGGGAGCTGTTTTTT. As protein: CASSLGGRGTGELFF.